This TCR beta chain was identified during a study of blood T cell repertoires in COVID-19. Study-level background: Spain, Italy and the United States supplied samples that represented acute and convalescent COVID-19. T cells, B-cell-depleted T cells, or PBMCs provided the cDNA or gDNA that served as material.

Original analysis: Amplification with reference gene primers provided the estimates of nucleated cell counts. Measured with immunoSEQ multiplex PCR; TCRdb has only the in-frame clones, and not every one. D and trimming come from the DNA, and the V and J calls and clone size come from that table. This sample has about 200,000 clones, with around 80% found just once. This clone was recorded once. This CDR3 is built from 15 residues. Germline values: CDR1 GTSNPN, CDR2 SVGIG (reference sequence). Trimming removed 2 bases from V and 9 bases from J; junction bases left unmatched: 14. This TCR came from a woman older than 75 with acute or convalescent COVID-19. The sample taken for sequencing was peripheral blood. The rearrangement links TRBV30 to TRBJ2-7, with TRBD1 identical over 9 bases. The CDR3 DNA is TGTGCCTGGAGTTCCGGGACAGGGAGCCTAGTTGTGCAGTACTTC. It yields the protein CAWSSGTGSLVVQYF.